This T cell receptor (beta chain) appears in the sequencing data of a study of T cell responses to AZD1222 COVID-19 vaccine. Whole-study findings and limits: Unmutated variant regions reportedly attract nearly half of all spike-specific TCRs.

Clones were sequenced by immunoSEQ multiplex PCR, and TCRdb holds only the in-frame ones, with some missing. Seen here are about 130,000 clones, over 85% observed once, and the top ten hold approximately 7%. The study pooled second doses at about 4 or about 12 weeks. Per the germline V gene, CDR1 is LNHDA and CDR2 is SQIVND (reference sequence). V was clipped by 11 bases and J by 0 bases, with 23 bases between them. CDR3 size: 16 residues. As concerns this clone: Its antigen remains unknown.

The material was peripheral blood, obtained 28 days after the second AZD1222 dose. The chain has TRBV19 and TRBJ2-7; no clear D. The receptor was isolated from an adult who received the AZD1222 COVID-19 vaccine. The CDR3 nucleotides read TGTGCCGGCCTAACTTATCGGCTAAACAGCTCCTACGAGCAGTACTTC. Encoded protein: CAGLTYRLNSSYEQYF.